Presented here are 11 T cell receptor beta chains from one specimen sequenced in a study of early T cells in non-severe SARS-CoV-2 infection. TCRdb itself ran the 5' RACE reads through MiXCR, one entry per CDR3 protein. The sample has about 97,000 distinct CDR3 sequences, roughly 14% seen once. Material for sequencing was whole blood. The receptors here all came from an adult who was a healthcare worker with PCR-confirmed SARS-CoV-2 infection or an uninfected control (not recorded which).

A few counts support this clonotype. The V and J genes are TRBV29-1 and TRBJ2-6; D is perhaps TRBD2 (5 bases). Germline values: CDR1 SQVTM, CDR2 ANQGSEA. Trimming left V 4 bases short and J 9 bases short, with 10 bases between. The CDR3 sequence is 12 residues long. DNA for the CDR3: TGCAGCGTTGTTAAGGGAGACAACGTCCTGACTTTC. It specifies CSVVKGDNVLTF. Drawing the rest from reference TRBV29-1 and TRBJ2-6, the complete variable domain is SAVISQKPSRDICQRGTSLTIQCQVDSQVTMMFWYRQQPGQSLTLIATANQGSEATYESGFVIDKFPISRPNLTFSTLTVSNMSPEDSSIYLCSVVKGDNVLTFGAGSRLTVL.

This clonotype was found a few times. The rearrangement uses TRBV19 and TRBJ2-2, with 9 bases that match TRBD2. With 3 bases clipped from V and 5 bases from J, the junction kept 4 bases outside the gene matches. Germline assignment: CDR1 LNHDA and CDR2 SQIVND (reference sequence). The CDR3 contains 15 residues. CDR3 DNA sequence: TGTGCCAGTAGTATCGGTCTAGCGGGGACCGGGGAGCTGTTTTTT. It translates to CASSIGLAGTGELFF. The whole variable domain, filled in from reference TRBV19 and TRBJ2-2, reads DGGITQSPKYLFRKEGQNVTLSCEQNLNHDAMYWYRQDPGQGLRLIYYSQIVNDFQKGDIAEGYSVSREKKESFPLTVTSAQKNPTAFYLCASSIGLAGTGELFFGEGSRLTVL.

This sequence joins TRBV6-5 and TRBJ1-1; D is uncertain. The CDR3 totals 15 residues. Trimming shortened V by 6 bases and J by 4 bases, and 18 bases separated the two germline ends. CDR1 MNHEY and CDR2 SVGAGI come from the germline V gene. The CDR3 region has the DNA TGTGCCAGCAGGCGGGATCCGGTTGGGAGCACTGAAGCTTTCTTT. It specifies CASRRDPVGSTEAFF.

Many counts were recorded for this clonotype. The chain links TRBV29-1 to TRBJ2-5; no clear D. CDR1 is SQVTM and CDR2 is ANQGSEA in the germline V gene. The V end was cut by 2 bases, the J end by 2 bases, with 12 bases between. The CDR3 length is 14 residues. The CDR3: CSVELMPLQETQYF. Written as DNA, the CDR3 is TGCAGCGTTGAACTTATGCCACTACAAGAGACCCAGTACTTC.

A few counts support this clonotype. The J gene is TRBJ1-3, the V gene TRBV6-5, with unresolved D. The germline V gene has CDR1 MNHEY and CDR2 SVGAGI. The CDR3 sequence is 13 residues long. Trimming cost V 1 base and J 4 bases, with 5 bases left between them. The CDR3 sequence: CASSYLQGNTIYF. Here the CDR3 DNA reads TGTGCCAGCAGTTACTTGCAGGGAAACACCATATATTTT.

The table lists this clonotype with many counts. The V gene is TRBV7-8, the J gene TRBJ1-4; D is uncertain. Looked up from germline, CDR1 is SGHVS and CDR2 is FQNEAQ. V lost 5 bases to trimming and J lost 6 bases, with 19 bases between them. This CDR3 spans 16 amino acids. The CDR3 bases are TGTGCCAGCAGCCATCAAAGGGCCAGAGCCTATGAAAAACTGTTTTTT. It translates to CASSHQRARAYEKLFF.

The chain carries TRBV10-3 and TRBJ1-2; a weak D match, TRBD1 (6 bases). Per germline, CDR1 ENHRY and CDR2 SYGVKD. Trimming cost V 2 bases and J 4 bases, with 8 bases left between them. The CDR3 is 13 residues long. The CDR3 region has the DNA TGTGCCATCAGTGAGGGACAGTTCTATGGCTACACCTTC. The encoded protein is CAISEGQFYGYTF.

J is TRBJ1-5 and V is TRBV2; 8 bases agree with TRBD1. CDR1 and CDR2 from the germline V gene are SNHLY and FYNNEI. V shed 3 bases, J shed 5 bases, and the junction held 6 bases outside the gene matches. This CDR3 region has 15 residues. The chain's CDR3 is CASSDQTGADQPQHF. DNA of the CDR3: TGTGCCAGCAGTGACCAGACAGGGGCAGATCAGCCCCAGCATTTT.

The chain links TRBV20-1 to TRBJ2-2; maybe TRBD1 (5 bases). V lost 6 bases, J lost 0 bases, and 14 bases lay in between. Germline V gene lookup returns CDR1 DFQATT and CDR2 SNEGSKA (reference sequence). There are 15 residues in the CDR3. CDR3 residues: CSAAAGSSNTGELFF. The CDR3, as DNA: TGCAGTGCCGCGGCAGGGTCCTCGAACACCGGGGAGCTGTTTTTT.

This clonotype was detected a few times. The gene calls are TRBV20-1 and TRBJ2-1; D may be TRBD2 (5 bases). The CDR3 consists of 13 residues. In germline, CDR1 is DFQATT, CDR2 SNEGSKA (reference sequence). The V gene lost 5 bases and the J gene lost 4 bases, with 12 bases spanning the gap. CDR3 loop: CSARRTAYNEQFF. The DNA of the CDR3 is TGCAGTGCTCGGCGGACTGCTTACAATGAGCAGTTCTTC.

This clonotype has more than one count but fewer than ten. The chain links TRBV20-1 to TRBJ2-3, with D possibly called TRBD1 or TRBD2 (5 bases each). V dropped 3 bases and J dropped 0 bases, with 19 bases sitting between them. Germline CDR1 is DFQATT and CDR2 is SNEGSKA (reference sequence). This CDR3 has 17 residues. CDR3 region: CSASQLGRVASTDTQYF. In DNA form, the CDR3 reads TGCAGTGCTAGTCAATTGGGACGCGTTGCTAGCACAGATACGCAGTATTTT.